Listed below are T cell receptor beta chains from one sample, sequenced in a study of metastatic and nonmetastatic thyroid tumors. Via MiXCR, TCRdb re-called the PCR reads. The sample contains more than 10,000 clones, approximately 30% of which appear only once. Sequencing used tumor tissue. These receptors were taken from a male donor with papillary thyroid cancer or a benign thyroid nodule (not recorded which). Some clones in this sample may be carry-over from other donors' samples. Each CDR3 is given with its conserved first and last residue. D genes are given only for firm matches. Clone size, where shown, is once, few, many, or a class for clones that have expanded.

D: TRBD2
size: many
J: TRBJ2-1
V: TRBV27
DNA: TGTGCCAGCAGACCTGCTAGCGGGAGGCGGCATGAGCAGTTCTTC
CDR3: CASRPASGRRHEQFF

D: TRBD2
size: NA
J: TRBJ2-1
V: TRBV28
DNA: TGTGCCAGCAGCCGACTAGCAAAAGGACGCCATGAGCAGTTCTTC
CDR3: CASSRLAKGRHEQFF

D: NA
size: few
J: TRBJ1-6
V: TRBV6-5
DNA: TGTGCCAGCAGTTACTCGAACGGCTATGGCTCACCCCTCCACTTT
CDR3: CASSYSNGYGSPLHF

D: NA
size: medium-sized
J: TRBJ1-3
V: TRBV2
DNA: TGTGCCAGCAGTGAATTGGGGATCTCTGGAAACACCATATATTTT
CDR3: CASSELGISGNTIYF

D: NA
size: NA
J: TRBJ1-6
V: TRBV18
DNA: TGTGCCAGCTCACCCCGCGGCTGGTTAGCTTCACCCCTCCACTTT
CDR3: CASSPRGWLASPLHF

D: TRBD1
size: NA
J: TRBJ2-7
V: TRBV20-1
DNA: TGCAGTGCTAGAGGGGACAGGGGGCGCTACGAGCAGTACTTC
CDR3: CSARGDRGRYEQYF

D: NA
size: NA
J: TRBJ2-7
V: TRBV30
DNA: TGTGCCTGGAGTTTCGGAACCTACGAGCAGTACTTC
CDR3: CAWSFGTYEQYF

D: TRBD2
size: many
J: TRBJ2-7
V: TRBV28
DNA: TGTGCCAGCAGTTTTAATCAAAAAACTAGCGTAACCTCCTACGAGCAGTACTTC
CDR3: CASSFNQKTSVTSYEQYF

D: NA
size: few
J: TRBJ2-3
V: TRBV7-2
DNA: TGTGCCAGCAGCCCTACCAGGGATACGCAGTATTTT
CDR3: CASSPTRDTQYF

D: TRBD1
size: medium-sized
J: TRBJ1-4
V: TRBV11-2
DNA: TGTGCCAGCAGCCCGAACCTCAGGGGGCGGGATGAAAAACTGTTTTTT
CDR3: CASSPNLRGRDEKLFF

D: NA
size: many
J: TRBJ2-3
V: TRBV5-1
DNA: TGCGCCAGCAATCAAGGGGCAACTAGCACAGATACGCAGTATTTT
CDR3: CASNQGATSTDTQYF

D: NA
size: NA
J: TRBJ2-2
V: TRBV20-1
DNA: TGCAGTGCTAGAGATCCCAGGGACACTCCGAACACCGGGGAGCTGTTTTTT
CDR3: CSARDPRDTPNTGELFF

D: TRBD1
size: medium-sized
J: TRBJ2-7
V: TRBV18
DNA: TGTGCCAGCTCACGACCGGGACAGGGGACCTACGAGCAGTACTTC
CDR3: CASSRPGQGTYEQYF

D: NA
size: few
J: TRBJ1-2
V: TRBV10-2
DNA: TGCGCCAGCAGGTGGAGGGAAGGCTATGGCTACACCTTC
CDR3: CASRWREGYGYTF

D: TRBD1
size: NA
J: TRBJ1-5
V: TRBV2
DNA: TGTGCCAGAAGTCGACAGGGGGCGCGTCAGCCCCAGCATTTT
CDR3: CARSRQGARQPQHF

D: NA
size: NA
J: TRBJ1-4
V: TRBV18
DNA: TGTGCCAGCTCACCACCCGGTTTGGGTCCTCCTGGGGAAAAACTGTTTTTT
CDR3: CASSPPGLGPPGEKLFF

D: NA
size: NA
J: TRBJ2-3
V: TRBV5-1
DNA: TGCGCCAGCAGCCGACTACAGGGTTTAACAGATACGCAGTATTTT
CDR3: CASSRLQGLTDTQYF

D: NA
size: NA
J: TRBJ2-2
V: TRBV24-1
DNA: TGTGCCACCAGTGACCCCTCTCGCGGGGCAAGCGCCGGGGAGCTGTTTTTT
CDR3: CATSDPSRGASAGELFF

D: NA
size: few
J: TRBJ1-1
V: TRBV6-1
DNA: TGTGCCAGCTTCAAGAACACTGAAGCTTTCTTT
CDR3: CASFKNTEAFF

D: TRBD2
size: NA
J: TRBJ2-2
V: TRBV6-1
DNA: TGTGCCAGTAGTCGCTTGACTAGCGGAACGAACACCGGGGAGCTGTTTTTT
CDR3: CASSRLTSGTNTGELFF

D: NA
size: NA
J: TRBJ1-2
V: TRBV12-3/TRBV12-4
DNA: TGTGCCAGCAGTTTATCGGGGGGCTATGGCTACACCTTC
CDR3: CASSLSGGYGYTF

D: TRBD2
size: NA
J: TRBJ2-1
V: TRBV11-2
DNA: TGTGCCAGCAGCTCCGGAGCGGGAGGGCCTGGGGATGAGCAGTTCTTC
CDR3: CASSSGAGGPGDEQFF

D: TRBD1
size: NA
J: TRBJ2-7
V: TRBV10-1
DNA: TGCGCCAGCAGTCCGGGACAGGGCAATGCTTACGAGCAGTACTTC
CDR3: CASSPGQGNAYEQYF

D: NA
size: medium-sized
J: TRBJ2-3
V: TRBV5-6
DNA: TGTGCCAGCAGCTTGAAGTTAACGGATACGCAGTATTTT
CDR3: CASSLKLTDTQYF

D: NA
size: NA
J: TRBJ1-1
V: TRBV30
DNA: TGTGCCTGGAGTCCAGACATGAACACTGAAGCTTTCTTT
CDR3: CAWSPDMNTEAFF

D: NA
size: few
J: TRBJ1-2
V: TRBV6-2/TRBV6-3
DNA: TGTGCCAGCAGTTATTCTCCAGGGACGGAGGGCTACACCTTC
CDR3: CASSYSPGTEGYTF